This entry concerns a single TCR beta chain. The CDR3 contains 12 residues. In germline, CDR1 is LNHDA, CDR2 SQIVND (reference sequence). The germline V and J ends were trimmed by 9 bases and 10 bases, with 13 bases remaining between them. This record belongs to a study of blood T cell repertoires in COVID-19. For the study at large: Samples taken during acute and convalescent COVID-19 were collected in the United States, Italy and Spain.

Clones were read by immunoSEQ multiplex PCR, and TCRdb kept only the in-frame ones, dropping some. The table records about 120,000 clones, 87% of them present only once. This clonotype was obtained from a human donor in a cohort sampled during active COVID-19. The V gene is TRBV19, the J gene TRBJ1-6; no clear D. Sequencing input: peripheral blood. CDR3: CASRSGESPLHF. As DNA, the CDR3 is TGTGCCAGCCGATCAGGTGAATCACCCCTCCACTTT.